This T cell receptor beta chain emerged from a study of shared clonotypes between healthy human individuals. Assay: immunoSEQ multiplex PCR; the TCRdb copy retains only in-frame clones and omits some. Of about 960,000 clones listed, approximately 80% were seen once; the top ten hold approximately 1.5%. This CDR3 contains 12 residues. V dropped 1 base and J dropped 8 bases, with 8 bases sitting between them. The germline gives CDR1 SGHNT, CDR2 YYREEE (reference sequence). The sample was memory CD4+ T cells sorted from blood. The subset was: CD45RA-negative fraction. This clonotype was obtained from a man between 18 and 35 years old in good health. The gene calls are TRBV5-4 and TRBJ2-3; possible D gene TRBD2, 6 bases. The CDR3 DNA sequence: TGTGCCAGCAGCTTGCCAGCGGGTACGCAGTATTTT. It codes for CASSLPAGTQYF.